In this sample, the clone carrying this T cell receptor beta chain turned up many times. Its target is unknown. Combining iRepertoire HTBI primers with Arm-PCR of CDR3 regions, the authors built TCR beta libraries. In the authors' workflow: Samples collectively showed around 56 TRBV and fewer than 15 TRBJ segments. A single record per CDR3 protein comes from TCRdb applying MiXCR to the multiplex PCR reads. It is TCRdb's table, rather than the study itself, that gives the V and J calls and clone size. This sample has 350,000 to 500,000 distinct CDR3 sequences, with around 15% found just once. The sample originates from a study of regulatory T cells in long-lasting Graves disease. The study's findings and limits: Persistent Graves' patients had lower TCR diversity than newly diagnosed ones. Comparison showed that persistent patients shared more public clonotypes (around 3,000) than new patients (nearly 1,000).

This CDR3 has 14 residues. From germline, CDR1 is SEHNR and CDR2 FQNEAQ (reference sequence). The V and J ends lost 3 bases and 2 bases respectively, with 10 bases between them. Time point defined: newly diagnosed GD, antithyroid drugs for less than 3 months. TCR sequences were obtained from RNA taken from PBMCs. Peripheral blood, at roughly 10 milliliters, went into EDTA tubes. These data also featured in a second study, about T cells in Graves' hyperthyroidism and ophthalmopathy.

This chain joins TRBV7-9 and TRBJ1-2; no definite D call. The sequencing used peripheral blood mononuclear cells (PBMCs), collected at new diagnosis, from a patient treated with antithyroid drugs. The source of this sequence is a woman aged 45 to 65 with Graves disease. The CDR3 nucleotides read TGTGCCAGCAGCTTCGAGGTCGGGAACTATGGCTACACCTTC. It specifies CASSFEVGNYGYTF. Combining the CDR3 with reference TRBV7-9 and TRBJ1-2 gives the whole variable domain DTGVSQNPRHKITKRGQNVTFRCDPISEHNRLYWYRQTLGQGPEFLTYFQNEAQLEKSRLLSDRFSAERPKGSFSTLEIQRTEQGDSAMYLCASSFEVGNYGYTFGSGTRLTVV.